This TCR beta chain derives from a study of brain T cells in children with intractable seizures. Study conclusions and caveats: Pre- and post-surgery blood differed in depth, so pre-surgery absences may be undersampling. Patients' HCMV serostatus was unknown; virus specificity rests on CDR3 similarity alone.

With respect to this clone: Its specificity is not known.

Sequencing was limited to surgery cases with top T cell transcript signatures in brain tissue. The protocol was immunoSEQ multiplex PCR, while the TCRdb copy is restricted to in-frame clones and leaves out a portion. The profile shows fewer than 150,000 clones, approximately 94% of them singletons. Trimming left V 1 base short and J 4 bases short, with 10 bases between. This CDR3 contains 15 residues. Germline V gives CDR1 SGHTA, CDR2 FQGTGA. This material consisted of peripheral blood, taken at surgery. The chain carries TRBV7-3 and TRBJ2-2, with D possibly matching TRBD1 (5 bases). The sequence came from a boy less than two years old with hemimegalencephaly and intractable seizures. The CDR3 reads CASSLIAGFTGELFF. The DNA for the CDR3 is TGTGCCAGCAGCTTAATAGCAGGGTTCACCGGGGAGCTGTTTTTT.